Listed below are T cell receptor beta chains from one sample, sequenced in a study of blood T cell repertoires in COVID-19. Sequenced by immunoSEQ multiplex PCR; TCRdb stores in-frame clones only, minus some. The data hold approximately 140,000 clones, with 60% to 85% observed a single time. The material sequenced was peripheral blood. These receptors were obtained from a man aged 50 to 60 with acute or convalescent COVID-19. Each CDR3 is given with its conserved first and last residue. Each record gives: V gene, D gene, J gene, clone size, CDR3 protein, CDR3 DNA. D genes are given only for firm matches. Clone size is given for some rows only: seen once, a few or many times, or a class if the clone is expanded.

v_gene: TRBV11-2
d_gene: TRBD1
j_gene: TRBJ2-2
abundance: -
CDR3aa: CASSFTDRGYSNTGELFF
CDR3nt: TGTGCCAGCAGCTTTACCGACAGGGGTTATAGTAACACCGGGGAGCTGTTTTTT

v_gene: TRBV5-1
d_gene: TRBD1
j_gene: TRBJ1-3
abundance: -
CDR3aa: CASSLVGTGRSGNTIYF
CDR3nt: TGCGCCAGCAGCTTGGTAGGGACAGGGAGATCTGGAAACACCATATATTTT

v_gene: TRBV27
d_gene: TRBD2
j_gene: TRBJ2-7
abundance: once
CDR3aa: CASSPTSGGLYF
CDR3nt: TGTGCCAGCAGCCCCACTAGCGGGGGACTGTACTTC

v_gene: TRBV2
d_gene: TRBD2
j_gene: TRBJ2-3
abundance: -
CDR3aa: CASRPNSGGPSDTQYF
CDR3nt: TGTGCCAGCAGGCCTAATAGCGGGGGCCCCTCAGATACGCAGTATTTT

v_gene: TRBV25-1
d_gene: -
j_gene: TRBJ1-2
abundance: many
CDR3aa: CASSDPLRGAGYTF
CDR3nt: TGTGCCAGCAGTGATCCACTCAGGGGAGCTGGCTACACCTTC

v_gene: TRBV5-1
d_gene: TRBD2
j_gene: TRBJ2-3
abundance: -
CDR3aa: CASAMTSGGSSTDTQYF
CDR3nt: TGCGCCAGTGCTATGACTAGCGGGGGATCTAGCACAGATACGCAGTATTTT

v_gene: TRBV6-5
d_gene: -
j_gene: TRBJ1-2
abundance: -
CDR3aa: CASSRTANYGYTF
CDR3nt: TGTGCCAGCAGTCGGACAGCTAACTATGGCTACACCTTC

v_gene: TRBV10-3
d_gene: -
j_gene: TRBJ1-1
abundance: -
CDR3aa: CAISATRTEAFF
CDR3nt: TGTGCCATCAGTGCCACCCGGACTGAAGCTTTCTTT

v_gene: TRBV6-6
d_gene: TRBD1
j_gene: TRBJ1-5
abundance: -
CDR3aa: CASSFGQDQPQHF
CDR3nt: TGTGCCAGCAGCTTCGGACAGGATCAGCCCCAGCATTTT

v_gene: TRBV5-1
d_gene: TRBD2
j_gene: TRBJ2-1
abundance: few
CDR3aa: CASSLTAGGSNEQFF
CDR3nt: TGCGCCAGCAGCTTAACAGCGGGGGGCAGCAATGAGCAGTTCTTC

v_gene: TRBV18
d_gene: TRBD1
j_gene: TRBJ1-2
abundance: -
CDR3aa: CASSPDRGGYYGYTF
CDR3nt: TGTGCCAGCTCACCCGACAGGGGTGGGTACTATGGCTACACCTTC

v_gene: TRBV10-1
d_gene: TRBD2
j_gene: TRBJ2-3
abundance: -
CDR3aa: CASSDLGLAGGPDTQYF
CDR3nt: TGCGCCAGCAGTGATCTCGGACTAGCTGGGGGACCAGATACGCAGTATTTT

v_gene: TRBV29-1
d_gene: -
j_gene: TRBJ1-3
abundance: few
CDR3aa: CSVEGGSQNTIYF
CDR3nt: TGCAGCGTTGAGGGAGGGAGTCAAAACACCATATATTTT

v_gene: TRBV10-3
d_gene: -
j_gene: TRBJ1-1
abundance: once
CDR3aa: CAIATGNTEAFF
CDR3nt: TGTGCCATTGCAACAGGGAACACTGAAGCTTTCTTT

v_gene: TRBV30
d_gene: -
j_gene: TRBJ1-1
abundance: -
CDR3aa: CAWSLLMNTEAFF
CDR3nt: TGTGCCTGGAGTCTTCTTATGAACACTGAAGCTTTCTTT

v_gene: TRBV6-5
d_gene: -
j_gene: TRBJ1-2
abundance: few
CDR3aa: CASSYSGGIANYGYTF
CDR3nt: TGTGCCAGCAGTTACTCGGGGGGGATAGCTAACTATGGCTACACCTTC

v_gene: TRBV7-9
d_gene: -
j_gene: TRBJ1-2
abundance: -
CDR3aa: CASSLLSLQGYTF
CDR3nt: TGTGCCAGCAGCTTATTATCCCTTCAGGGCTACACCTTC

v_gene: TRBV11-2
d_gene: -
j_gene: TRBJ2-1
abundance: -
CDR3aa: CASSLLYNEQFF
CDR3nt: TGTGCCAGCAGCTTACTGTACAATGAGCAGTTCTTC

v_gene: TRBV14
d_gene: TRBD1
j_gene: TRBJ2-6
abundance: -
CDR3aa: CASRPRTGGSGANVLTF
CDR3nt: TGTGCCAGCCGGCCCAGGACAGGGGGCTCTGGGGCCAACGTCCTGACTTTC

v_gene: TRBV7-9
d_gene: -
j_gene: TRBJ2-5
abundance: once
CDR3aa: CASSQPLQRGETQYF
CDR3nt: TGTGCCAGCAGCCAACCACTTCAACGGGGGGAGACCCAGTACTTC

v_gene: TRBV19
d_gene: -
j_gene: TRBJ2-6
abundance: -
CDR3aa: CASSIARGVAGANVLTF
CDR3nt: TGTGCCAGTAGTATTGCCAGGGGAGTGGCTGGGGCCAACGTCCTGACTTTC

v_gene: TRBV21-1
d_gene: -
j_gene: TRBJ1-3
abundance: -
CDR3aa: CASTLETGNSGNTIYF
CDR3nt: TGTGCCAGCACTCTGGAGACAGGTAACTCTGGAAACACCATATATTTT

v_gene: TRBV20-1
d_gene: -
j_gene: TRBJ2-2
abundance: -
CDR3aa: CSASKQGVGGELFF
CDR3nt: TGCAGTGCTAGTAAACAGGGCGTCGGCGGGGAGCTGTTTTTT

v_gene: TRBV2
d_gene: -
j_gene: TRBJ2-3
abundance: once
CDR3aa: CASSVAGVRSTDTQYF
CDR3nt: TGTGCCAGCAGTGTCGCAGGGGTCAGAAGCACAGATACGCAGTATTTT

v_gene: TRBV10-2
d_gene: -
j_gene: TRBJ1-1
abundance: -
CDR3aa: CASSESWALAFF
CDR3nt: TGCGCCAGCAGTGAGTCTTGGGCCCTGGCTTTCTTT

v_gene: TRBV2
d_gene: -
j_gene: TRBJ1-2
abundance: -
CDR3aa: CASTQGDYGYTF
CDR3nt: TGTGCCAGCACTCAAGGGGACTATGGCTACACCTTC

v_gene: TRBV18
d_gene: TRBD1
j_gene: TRBJ1-1
abundance: few
CDR3aa: CASSPRDSEAFF
CDR3nt: TGTGCCAGCTCACCCCGGGACAGTGAAGCTTTCTTT

v_gene: TRBV7-9
d_gene: -
j_gene: TRBJ1-1
abundance: -
CDR3aa: CASSPRQYTEAFF
CDR3nt: TGTGCCAGCAGCCCCCGACAGTACACTGAAGCTTTCTTT

v_gene: TRBV6-1
d_gene: -
j_gene: TRBJ2-7
abundance: -
CDR3aa: CASSEGGRAMYEQYF
CDR3nt: TGTGCCAGCAGTGAAGGGGGGCGGGCCATGTACGAGCAGTACTTC

v_gene: TRBV19
d_gene: -
j_gene: TRBJ1-2
abundance: few
CDR3aa: CASSIGTNYGYTF
CDR3nt: TGTGCCAGTAGTATAGGGACAAACTATGGCTACACCTTC

v_gene: TRBV19
d_gene: -
j_gene: TRBJ1-5
abundance: -
CDR3aa: CASSIEGGIGQPQHF
CDR3nt: TGTGCCAGTAGTATAGAAGGGGGTATCGGTCAGCCCCAGCATTTT

v_gene: TRBV6-5
d_gene: TRBD1
j_gene: TRBJ2-2
abundance: few
CDR3aa: CASREGQGTGELFF
CDR3nt: TGTGCCAGCAGGGAGGGACAGGGGACCGGGGAGCTGTTTTTT

v_gene: TRBV7-2
d_gene: -
j_gene: TRBJ1-1
abundance: -
CDR3aa: CASSLGGGGVNTEAFF
CDR3nt: TGTGCCAGCAGCTTAGGAGGGGGGGGAGTGAACACTGAAGCTTTCTTT

v_gene: TRBV5-1
d_gene: TRBD2
j_gene: TRBJ2-1
abundance: -
CDR3aa: CASSSGLAALSEQFF
CDR3nt: TGCGCCAGCAGCTCGGGACTAGCGGCCCTCAGTGAGCAGTTCTTC

v_gene: TRBV11-2
d_gene: -
j_gene: TRBJ1-1
abundance: -
CDR3aa: CASSLSVQVSTEAFF
CDR3nt: TGTGCCAGCAGCTTATCCGTTCAGGTTTCTACTGAAGCTTTCTTT

v_gene: TRBV29-1
d_gene: TRBD2
j_gene: TRBJ2-5
abundance: -
CDR3aa: CSVEDPSGGVQETQYF
CDR3nt: TGCAGCGTTGAAGACCCTAGCGGGGGGGTTCAGGAGACCCAGTACTTC

v_gene: TRBV4-1
d_gene: TRBD2
j_gene: TRBJ2-7
abundance: -
CDR3aa: CASSQGVGGAYEQYF
CDR3nt: TGCGCCAGCAGCCAAGGAGTCGGGGGGGCCTACGAGCAGTACTTC

v_gene: TRBV27
d_gene: -
j_gene: TRBJ2-5
abundance: -
CDR3aa: CASRRANQETQYF
CDR3nt: TGTGCCAGCAGGAGGGCCAACCAAGAGACCCAGTACTTC

v_gene: TRBV30
d_gene: TRBD1
j_gene: TRBJ1-6
abundance: many
CDR3aa: CAWTRWTGTDSPLHF
CDR3nt: TGTGCCTGGACCCGTTGGACAGGGACAGATTCACCCCTCCACTTT

v_gene: TRBV9
d_gene: -
j_gene: TRBJ2-1
abundance: -
CDR3aa: CASSVNGAQEQFF
CDR3nt: TGTGCCAGCAGCGTAAATGGGGCGCAGGAGCAGTTCTTC

v_gene: TRBV7-8
d_gene: TRBD1
j_gene: TRBJ1-5
abundance: -
CDR3aa: CASSIRQGGNQPQHF
CDR3nt: TGTGCCAGCAGCATAAGACAGGGCGGCAATCAGCCCCAGCATTTT

v_gene: TRBV6-5
d_gene: TRBD1
j_gene: TRBJ1-2
abundance: few
CDR3aa: CASGQGGGYTF
CDR3nt: TGTGCCAGCGGGCAGGGGGGTGGCTACACCTTC

v_gene: TRBV19
d_gene: -
j_gene: TRBJ1-1
abundance: -
CDR3aa: CASSWGQGTNTEAFF
CDR3nt: TGTGCCAGTAGTTGGGGGCAGGGAACGAACACTGAAGCTTTCTTT

v_gene: TRBV28
d_gene: TRBD2
j_gene: TRBJ2-4
abundance: -
CDR3aa: CASSGGSGGTKNIQYF
CDR3nt: TGTGCCAGCAGTGGGGGTAGCGGGGGGACCAAAAACATTCAGTACTTC

v_gene: TRBV5-5
d_gene: -
j_gene: TRBJ1-1
abundance: once
CDR3aa: CASSLDTLNTEAFF
CDR3nt: TGTGCCAGCAGCTTGGACACCTTGAACACTGAAGCTTTCTTT

v_gene: TRBV29-1
d_gene: -
j_gene: TRBJ2-2
abundance: -
CDR3aa: CSVDSGRGDTGELFF
CDR3nt: TGCAGCGTTGATTCCGGCAGGGGGGACACCGGGGAGCTGTTTTTT

v_gene: TRBV2
d_gene: -
j_gene: TRBJ2-3
abundance: -
CDR3aa: CASSDRDTQYF
CDR3nt: TGTGCCAGCAGTGACAGAGATACGCAGTATTTT

v_gene: TRBV11-2
d_gene: -
j_gene: TRBJ1-5
abundance: -
CDR3aa: CASSNSFVPQHF
CDR3nt: TGTGCCAGCAGCAATTCTTTTGTGCCCCAGCATTTT

v_gene: TRBV19
d_gene: TRBD2
j_gene: TRBJ2-1
abundance: -
CDR3aa: CASTIAGSYNEQFF
CDR3nt: TGTGCCAGTACTATAGCGGGCTCCTACAATGAGCAGTTCTTC

v_gene: TRBV5-1
d_gene: -
j_gene: TRBJ2-3
abundance: -
CDR3aa: CASSPTSNTDTQYF
CDR3nt: TGCGCCAGCAGCCCCACTAGCAACACAGATACGCAGTATTTT

v_gene: TRBV7-3
d_gene: -
j_gene: TRBJ1-1
abundance: -
CDR3aa: CASSPAGDPLPFF
CDR3nt: TGTGCCAGCAGCCCTGCGGGAGACCCCTTACCTTTCTTT

v_gene: TRBV5-8
d_gene: -
j_gene: TRBJ2-4
abundance: few
CDR3aa: CASSPLTVAKNIQYF
CDR3nt: TGTGCCAGCAGCCCGCTGACAGTAGCCAAAAACATTCAGTACTTC

v_gene: TRBV27
d_gene: -
j_gene: TRBJ1-1
abundance: -
CDR3aa: CASTATGGTEAFF
CDR3nt: TGTGCCAGCACCGCTACGGGGGGCACTGAAGCTTTCTTT